This T cell receptor beta chain comes out of a study of radiotherapy plus CTLA-4 blockade in lung cancer. A single count supports this clone. Data came from immunoSEQ multiplex PCR; TCRdb stores just in-frame clones and leaves some out. The sample includes 65,000 to 90,000 clones, 80% to 90% of them seen just once. Each patient with chemo-refractory metastatic non-small-cell lung cancer was treated with focal radiation plus CTLA-4 blockade using ipilimumab. CDR3 length: 13 amino acids. Unmatched junction bases numbered 9, after V lost 5 bases and J lost 9 bases. CDR1 and CDR2 from the germline V gene are LNHNV and YYDKDF (reference sequence).

The chain uses TRBV15 and TRBJ2-5; 7 nucleotides align to TRBD2. Sample: peripheral blood, taken from a patient treated with radiotherapy plus ipilimumab. The origin of this receptor is a human donor with non-small cell lung cancer that progressed on radiotherapy plus ipilimumab. The CDR3 bases are TGTGCCACCAGCCCCTCGCGGGGGATGGCCCAGTACTTC. Translation: CATSPSRGMAQYF.